This TCR beta chain was captured in a study of T-cell reconstitution after alpha-beta-depleted transplantation in children. Regarding the study as a whole: Some patients showed high day-60 TCRbeta diversity, which derived from surviving recipient T cells and thymic progenitors. It was newly produced T cells that mostly accounted for T-cell counts and diversity one year after transplant.

Unique molecular identifiers were built into the TCRbeta library. MiXCR, run by TCRdb on the PCR reads, gives a single entry per CDR3 protein. The sample has 210,000 or so distinct CDR3 sequences, roughly 10% seen once. This clonotype was found many times. The antigen remains undetermined. V was trimmed by 5 bases and J by 4 bases, leaving 12 bases between them. The CDR3 spans 14 residues. CDR1 and CDR2 from the germline V gene are SGHRS and YFSETQ. Sequences were derived from PBMCs, sampled before TCRalphabeta/CD19-depleted stem cell transplant. V is TRBV5-1 and J is TRBJ2-2, with D unclear. The clonotype was recovered from a child younger than two with acute myeloid leukemia, due to receive a stem cell transplant. This chain's CDR3 is CASRLIKATGELFF. In nucleotides, the CDR3 is TGCGCCAGCAGACTAATTAAGGCCACCGGGGAGCTGTTTTTT.